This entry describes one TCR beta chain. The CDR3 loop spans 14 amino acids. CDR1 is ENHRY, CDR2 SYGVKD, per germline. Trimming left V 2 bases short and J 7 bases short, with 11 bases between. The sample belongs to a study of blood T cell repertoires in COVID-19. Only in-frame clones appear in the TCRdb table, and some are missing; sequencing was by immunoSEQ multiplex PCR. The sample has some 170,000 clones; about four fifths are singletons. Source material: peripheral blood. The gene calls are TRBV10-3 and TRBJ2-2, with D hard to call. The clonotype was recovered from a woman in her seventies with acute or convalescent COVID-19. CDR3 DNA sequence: TGTGCCATCAGTGAGGAGGTTTTGGGCGGGGAGCTGTTTTTT. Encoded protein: CAISEEVLGGELFF.